This TCR beta chain was identified during a study of blood T cells in healthy people across ages. The study, taken as a whole, reports: There was a strong correlation between TCR beta diversity and naive T cell percentage. It was held that diversity estimates obtained from one million T cells represented underestimates.

Germline lookup yields CDR1 SGHKS and CDR2 YYEKEE (reference sequence). CDR3 length: 15 residues. V dropped 4 bases and J dropped 5 bases, with 18 bases sitting between them. The authors ran a second PCR of 7 to 11 cycles using a sample-barcoded 5' primer and a J-beta primer mix. Each cDNA molecule received a tag from a template-switch adaptor that had 12 random nucleotides. Every sample gave at least 2.5 million paired-end reads containing CDR3. Using its own MiXCR run on the 5' RACE reads, TCRdb lists one record per CDR3 protein. This table has hundreds of thousands of distinct CDR3 sequences, under 45% appearing once. On this clonotype itself: Antigen specificity is unknown.

The receptor comes from a man in his 60s in good health. The sample consisted of blood. The J gene is TRBJ2-5, the V gene TRBV5-5; tentatively, D is TRBD2 (7 bases). This chain's CDR3 is CASSRTGGGRETQYF. CDR3 sequence (DNA): TGTGCCAGCAGCCGGACTGGGGGGGGCCGCGAGACCCAGTACTTC.